This TCR beta chain comes out of a study of T cells in localized non-small cell lung cancer. A word on this clone: Its specificity is not known.

Produced via immunoSEQ multiplex PCR; TCRdb's table is partial and in-frame only. Among tens of thousands of clones, about 80% were seen once, and the ten largest hold roughly 7.5%. General observations from the study: Uninvolved adjacent lung showed higher T cell clonality than tumor. Blood T cell density predicted longer survival; adjacent-lung clonality, shorter. Since sequencing was restricted to only one region of the tumor, intratumor heterogeneity remains a possibility. When the top 100 tumor clones were examined, a median around 58 of them also appeared in the adjacent lung, which was paired and uninvolved.

Trimming took off 6 bases at V and 1 base at J, with 9 bases between the two ends. Germline V gene lookup returns CDR1 MNHEY and CDR2 SVGAGI. This CDR3 region has 13 residues. The sample in question was PBMCs, obtained before any cancer treatment. V usage is TRBV6-5 and J usage is TRBJ1-1, with D maybe TRBD1 (5 bases). This clonotype was obtained from a man between 40 and 69 years old with stage II lung adenocarcinoma. CDR3 protein: CASRSGGNTEAFF. The CDR3, as DNA: TGTGCCAGCAGGAGTGGGGGGAACACTGAAGCTTTCTTT.